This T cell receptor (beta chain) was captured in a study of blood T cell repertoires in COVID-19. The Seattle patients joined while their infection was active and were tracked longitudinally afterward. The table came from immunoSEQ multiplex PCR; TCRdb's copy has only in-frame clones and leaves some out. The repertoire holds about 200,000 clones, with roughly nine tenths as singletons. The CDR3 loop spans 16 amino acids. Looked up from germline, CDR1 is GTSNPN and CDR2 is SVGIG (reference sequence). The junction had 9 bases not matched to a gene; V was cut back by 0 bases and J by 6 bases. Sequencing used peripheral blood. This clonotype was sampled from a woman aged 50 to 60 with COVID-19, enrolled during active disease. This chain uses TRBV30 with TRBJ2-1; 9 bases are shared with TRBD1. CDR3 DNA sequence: TGTGCCTGGAGTGTAAGGCGGACAGGGGATGGCAATGAGCAGTTCTTC. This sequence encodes CAWSVRRTGDGNEQFF.